This is a list of T cell receptor beta chains from one sample in a study of blood T cell repertoires in COVID-19. This table comes from immunoSEQ multiplex PCR, and its TCRdb copy is limited to in-frame clones, with some not included. The table shows about 160,000 clones, with approximately 93% occurring only once. Sequencing was done on a sample of peripheral blood. The receptor set was obtained from an older woman with COVID-19, enrolled during active disease. The CDR3 runs from the conserved cysteine through the conserved F or W. D genes are given only for firm matches. Rows may omit the clone size; those that give it use once, few, many or a size class.

.,TRBJ2-1,TRBD2,TRBV27,CASSKKTSGRGEQFF,TGTGCCAGCAGTAAGAAGACTAGCGGGAGGGGAGAGCAGTTCTTC
.,TRBJ1-2,.,TRBV11-2,CASSHALGYDGYTF,TGTGCCAGCAGCCATGCCCTCGGTTACGATGGCTACACCTTC
.,TRBJ2-1,TRBD2,TRBV11-2,CASSRSGAAYNEQFF,TGTGCCAGCAGTCGTAGCGGGGCAGCCTACAATGAGCAGTTCTTC
once,TRBJ1-2,.,TRBV5-1,CASSPGTSLTGFNYGYTF,TGCGCCAGCAGCCCGGGAACATCGCTGACAGGTTTTAACTATGGCTACACCTTC
.,TRBJ1-1,.,TRBV5-4,CASIATGENTEAFF,TGTGCCAGCATCGCCACAGGTGAGAACACTGAAGCTTTCTTT
.,TRBJ1-2,.,TRBV4-1,CASSQDTETGVYGYTF,TGCGCCAGCAGCCAAGATACCGAGACAGGAGTTTATGGCTACACCTTC
.,TRBJ1-5,TRBD1,TRBV5-1,CASSFTGTGNQPQHF,TGCGCCAGCAGCTTCACTGGGACAGGGAATCAGCCCCAGCATTTT
once,TRBJ1-5,.,TRBV19,CASRANRVGVSQPQHF,TGTGCCAGTAGGGCAAACAGGGTTGGCGTGAGTCAGCCCCAGCATTTT
once,TRBJ2-1,.,TRBV30,CAWRQALAYNEQFF,TGTGCCTGGCGACAGGCGCTGGCCTACAATGAGCAGTTCTTC
.,TRBJ1-2,TRBD1,TRBV3-1/TRBV3-2,CASSRQGMELQYYRGGYTF,TGTGCCAGCAGCAGACAGGGTATGGAGCTTCAGTACTACCGAGGGGGCTACACCTTC
.,TRBJ2-1,.,TRBV6-2/TRBV6-3,CASSRARAEQFF,TGTGCCAGCAGTCGCGCGCGGGCTGAGCAGTTCTTC